These 8 T cell receptor beta chains share one sample of origin, sequenced in a study of blood T cell repertoires in COVID-19. Here immunoSEQ multiplex PCR was the method, and the copy in TCRdb shows in-frame clones only, minus some. The table shows 150,000 or so clones, with about nine tenths occurring only once. The sample comprised PBMCs or T cells enriched from blood (not recorded which). Source of these receptors: a woman in her forties who had been exposed to COVID-19.

The chain couples TRBV19 to TRBJ1-5; possibly TRBD1 for D (5 bases). CDR3 size: 15 residues. Germline V gene data show CDR1 as LNHDA and CDR2 as SQIVND (reference sequence). The V end was cut by 7 bases, the J end by 0 bases, with 13 bases between. The CDR3 loop is CASNPGGVSNQPQHF. As DNA, the CDR3 is TGTGCCAGTAACCCCGGGGGGGTTAGCAATCAGCCCCAGCATTTT.

The genes are TRBV28 and TRBJ2-6, with D uncertain. Germline values: CDR1 MDHEN, CDR2 SYDVKM. This CDR3 region has 16 residues. Trimming cost V 1 base and J 0 bases, with 7 bases left between them. The CDR3 loop reads CASSLFFHSGANVLTF. CDR3 coding DNA: TGTGCCAGCAGTTTATTTTTTCACTCTGGGGCCAACGTCCTGACTTTC.

The chain has TRBV24-1 and TRBJ1-2; TRBD1 agrees at 8 bases. Germline V lookup: CDR1 KGHDR, CDR2 SFDVKD. The CDR3 sequence is 12 residues long. The V segment lost 7 bases and the J segment 6 bases; nucleotides outside the gene matches: 3. CDR3 nucleotide sequence: TGTGCCACCAGGGACAGGGTTGATGGCTACACCTTC. It specifies CATRDRVDGYTF.

The chain links TRBV7-9 to TRBJ1-6; D unresolved. The CDR3 extends over 14 amino acids. The germline V gene encodes CDR1 SEHNR and CDR2 FQNEAQ (reference sequence). Trimming pared 4 bases from V and 5 bases from J, leaving 9 bases between. In nucleotides, the CDR3 is TGTGCCAGCAGCTCGGGGAAGGATAATTCACCCCTCCACTTT. Amino acids: CASSSGKDNSPLHF.

CDR3 protein: CASRAGTDYGYTF. The CDR3 DNA is TGTGCCAGCAGGGCCGGGACAGACTATGGCTACACCTTC. This chain links TRBV2 with TRBJ1-2; TRBD1 agrees at 7 bases. CDR3 length: 13 amino acids. CDR1 and CDR2 from the germline V gene are SNHLY and FYNNEI. V lost 6 bases to trimming and J lost 3 bases; unmatched junction nucleotides: 4.

This sequence joins TRBV19 and TRBJ1-2, with TRBD1 matching 9 bases. CDR3 length: 15 amino acids. CDR1 is LNHDA, CDR2 SQIVND, per germline (reference sequence). J gave up 4 bases and V 7 bases, and 10 bases lay outside the gene matches. DNA of the CDR3: TGTGCCAGTACCCCACCGGGACAGGGATTCTATGGCTACACCTTC. This translates into CASTPPGQGFYGYTF.

V gene TRBV5-1 combines with J gene TRBJ1-5; a weak D match, TRBD1 (5 bases). Trimming shortened V by 0 bases and J by 5 bases, and 12 bases separated the two germline ends. This CDR3 comprises 15 residues. CDR1 and CDR2 (germline): SGHRS, YFSETQ. The CDR3 bases are TGCGCCAGCAGCTTGGAAGCAGGGATGGATCAGCCCCAGCATTTT. Translated: CASSLEAGMDQPQHF.

The chain has TRBV6-5 and TRBJ2-7, with D possibly TRBD2 on 7 matching bases. Germline CDR1 MNHEY, CDR2 SVGAGI. The CDR3 extends over 15 amino acids. Trimming cost V 1 base and J 4 bases, with 14 bases left between them. The CDR3 DNA follows: TGTGCCAGCAGTTACTTTTCGGGGGGCTTGTACGAGCAGTACTTC. Protein sequence: CASSYFSGGLYEQYF.